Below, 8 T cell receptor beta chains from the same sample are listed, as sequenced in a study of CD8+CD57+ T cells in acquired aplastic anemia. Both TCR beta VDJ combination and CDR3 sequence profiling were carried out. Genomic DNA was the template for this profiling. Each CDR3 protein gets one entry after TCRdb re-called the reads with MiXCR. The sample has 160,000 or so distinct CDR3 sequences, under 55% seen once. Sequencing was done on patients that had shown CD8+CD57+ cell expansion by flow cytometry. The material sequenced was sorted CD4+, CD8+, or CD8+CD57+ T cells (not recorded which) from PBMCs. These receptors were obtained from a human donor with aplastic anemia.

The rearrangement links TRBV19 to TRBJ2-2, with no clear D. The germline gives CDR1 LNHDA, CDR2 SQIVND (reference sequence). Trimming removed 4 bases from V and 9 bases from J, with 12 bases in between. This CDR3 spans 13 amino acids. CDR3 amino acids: CASSTRSGRELFF. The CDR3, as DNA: TGTGCCAGTAGTACACGGTCCGGACGGGAGCTGTTTTTT.

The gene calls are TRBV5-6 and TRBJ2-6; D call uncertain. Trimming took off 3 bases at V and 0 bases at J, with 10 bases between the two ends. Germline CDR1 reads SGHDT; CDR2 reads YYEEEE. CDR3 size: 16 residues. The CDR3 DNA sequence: TGTGCCAGCAGCTCGAACCTGTACTCTGGGGCCAACGTCCTGACTTTC. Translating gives CASSSNLYSGANVLTF. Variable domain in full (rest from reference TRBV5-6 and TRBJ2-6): DAGVTQSPTHLIKTRGQQVTLRCSPKSGHDTVSWYQQALGQGPQFIFQYYEEEERQRGNFPDRFSGHQFPNYSSELNVNALLLGDSALYLCASSSNLYSGANVLTFGAGSRLTVL.

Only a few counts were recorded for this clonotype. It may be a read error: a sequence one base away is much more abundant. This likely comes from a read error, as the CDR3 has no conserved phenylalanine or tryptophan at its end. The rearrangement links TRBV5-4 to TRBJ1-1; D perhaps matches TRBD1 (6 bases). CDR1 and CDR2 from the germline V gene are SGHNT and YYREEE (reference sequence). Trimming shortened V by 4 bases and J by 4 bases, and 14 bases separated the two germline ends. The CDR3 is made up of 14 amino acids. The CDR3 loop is CASSQQGRSTEAFS. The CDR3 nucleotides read TGTGCCAGCAGCCAGCAGGGGAGGAGCACTGAAGCTTTCTCT.

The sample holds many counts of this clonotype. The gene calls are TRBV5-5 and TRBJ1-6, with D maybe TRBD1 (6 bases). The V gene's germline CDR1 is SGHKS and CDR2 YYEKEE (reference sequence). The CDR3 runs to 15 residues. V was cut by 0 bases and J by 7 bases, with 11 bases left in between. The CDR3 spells CASSLAQGLNSPLHF. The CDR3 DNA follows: TGTGCCAGCAGCTTGGCCCAGGGGCTGAATTCACCCCTCCACTTT. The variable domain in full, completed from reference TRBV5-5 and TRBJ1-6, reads DAGVTQSPTHLIKTRGQQVTLRCSPISGHKSVSWYQQVLGQGPQFIFQYYEKEERGRGNFPDRFSARQFPNYSSELNVNALLLGDSALYLCASSLAQGLNSPLHFGNGTRLTVT.

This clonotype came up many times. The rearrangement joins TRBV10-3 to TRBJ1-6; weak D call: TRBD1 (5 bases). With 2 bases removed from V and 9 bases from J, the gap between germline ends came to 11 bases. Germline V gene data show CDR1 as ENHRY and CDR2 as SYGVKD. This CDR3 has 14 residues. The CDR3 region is CAISEGGGISPLHF. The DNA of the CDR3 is TGTGCCATCAGTGAGGGGGGGGGAATTTCACCCCTCCACTTT.

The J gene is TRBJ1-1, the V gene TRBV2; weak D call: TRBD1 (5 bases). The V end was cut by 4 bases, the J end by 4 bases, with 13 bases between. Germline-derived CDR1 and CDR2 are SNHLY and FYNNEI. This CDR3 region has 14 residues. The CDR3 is CASSVEGGTTEAFF. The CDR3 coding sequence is TGTGCCAGCAGTGTGGAAGGAGGGACCACTGAAGCTTTCTTT.

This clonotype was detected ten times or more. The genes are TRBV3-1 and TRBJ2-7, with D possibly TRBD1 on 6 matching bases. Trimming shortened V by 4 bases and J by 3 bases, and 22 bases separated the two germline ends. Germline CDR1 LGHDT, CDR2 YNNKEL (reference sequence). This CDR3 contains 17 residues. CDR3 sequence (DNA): TGTGCCAGCAGCCCCATGACCCCAGGGGTACGGAGCTACGAGCAGTACTTC. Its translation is CASSPMTPGVRSYEQYF.

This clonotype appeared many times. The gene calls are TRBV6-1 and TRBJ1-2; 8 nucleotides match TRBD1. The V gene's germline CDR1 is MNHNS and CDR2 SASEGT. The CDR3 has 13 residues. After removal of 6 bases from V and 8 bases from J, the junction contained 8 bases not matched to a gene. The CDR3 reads CASRLQPGGGYTF. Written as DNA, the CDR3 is TGTGCCAGCAGATTACAACCAGGGGGCGGCTACACCTTC.